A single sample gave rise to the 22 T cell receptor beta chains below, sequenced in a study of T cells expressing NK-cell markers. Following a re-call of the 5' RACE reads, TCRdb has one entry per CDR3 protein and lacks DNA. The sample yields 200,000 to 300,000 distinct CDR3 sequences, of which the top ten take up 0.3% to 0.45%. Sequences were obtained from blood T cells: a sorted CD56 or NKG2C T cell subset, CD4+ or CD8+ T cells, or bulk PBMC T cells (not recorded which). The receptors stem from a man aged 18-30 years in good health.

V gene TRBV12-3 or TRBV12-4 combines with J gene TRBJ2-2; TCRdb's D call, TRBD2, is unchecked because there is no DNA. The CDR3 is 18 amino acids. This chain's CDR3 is CASKHARALPLFPGELFF.

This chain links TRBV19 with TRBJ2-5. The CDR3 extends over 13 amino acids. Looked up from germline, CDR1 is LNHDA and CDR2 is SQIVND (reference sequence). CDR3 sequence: CASSIETYETQYF.

The CDR3 region is CASKPGTSGSLETQYF. This sequence joins TRBV12-3 or TRBV12-4 and TRBJ2-5; TCRdb indicates TRBD2, and absent DNA this call remains unverified. The CDR3 loop spans 16 amino acids.

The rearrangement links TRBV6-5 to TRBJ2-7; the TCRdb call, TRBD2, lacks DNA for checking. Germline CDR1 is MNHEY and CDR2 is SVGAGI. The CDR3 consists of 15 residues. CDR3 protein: CASSYAVKRDGEQYF.

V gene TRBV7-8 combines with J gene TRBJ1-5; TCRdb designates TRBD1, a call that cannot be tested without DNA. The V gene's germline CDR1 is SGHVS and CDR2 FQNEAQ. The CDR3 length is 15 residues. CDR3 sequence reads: CASSLKAPGNQPQHF.

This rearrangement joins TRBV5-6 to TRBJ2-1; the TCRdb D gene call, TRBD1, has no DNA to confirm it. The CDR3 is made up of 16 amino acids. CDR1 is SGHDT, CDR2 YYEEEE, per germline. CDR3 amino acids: CASSLVGTVTNNEQFF.

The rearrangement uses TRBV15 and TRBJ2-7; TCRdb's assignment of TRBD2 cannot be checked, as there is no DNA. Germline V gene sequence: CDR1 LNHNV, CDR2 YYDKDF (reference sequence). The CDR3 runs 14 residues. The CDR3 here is CATSRWEGSYEQYF.

The chain's CDR3 is CASSLIGTTDTQYF. J is TRBJ2-3 and V is TRBV7-2; lacking DNA, the TRBD1 call made by TCRdb goes unchecked. The CDR3 sequence is 14 residues long. Per germline, CDR1 SGHTA and CDR2 FQGNSA.

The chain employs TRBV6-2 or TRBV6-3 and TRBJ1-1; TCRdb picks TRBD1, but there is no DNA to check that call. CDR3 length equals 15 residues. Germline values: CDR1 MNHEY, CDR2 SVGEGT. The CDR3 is CASSYSMGQGEGAFF.

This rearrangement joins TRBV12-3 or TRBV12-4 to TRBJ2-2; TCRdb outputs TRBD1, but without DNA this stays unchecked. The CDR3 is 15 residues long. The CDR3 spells CASRGVRGRSGELFF.

CDR3 in amino acids: CASSLSPRGSDSFSGANVLTF. The V gene is TRBV27, the J gene TRBJ2-6; TCRdb returns TRBD1, unconfirmable since there is no DNA. Germline values: CDR1 MNHEY, CDR2 SMNVEV (reference sequence). This CDR3 is 21 amino acids long. The variable domain in full, completed from reference TRBV27 and TRBJ2-6, reads EAQVTQNPRYLITVTGKKLTVTCSQNMNHEYMSWYRQDPGLGLRQIYYSMNVEVTDKGDVPEGYKVSRKEKRNFPLILESPSPNQTSLYFCASSLSPRGSDSFSGANVLTFGAGSRLTVL.

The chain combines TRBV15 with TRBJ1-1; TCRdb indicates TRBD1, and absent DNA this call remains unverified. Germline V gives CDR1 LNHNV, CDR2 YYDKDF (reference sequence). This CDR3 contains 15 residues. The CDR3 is CATSSKNRVPTEAFF.

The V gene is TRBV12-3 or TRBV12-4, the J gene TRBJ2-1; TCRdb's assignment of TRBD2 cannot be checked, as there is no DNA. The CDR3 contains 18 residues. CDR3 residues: CASSLGLAGARTYNEQFF.

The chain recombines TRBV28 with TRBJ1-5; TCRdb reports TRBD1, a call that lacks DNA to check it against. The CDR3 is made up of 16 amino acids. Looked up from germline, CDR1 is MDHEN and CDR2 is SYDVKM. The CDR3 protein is CASSTTPGQSNQPQHF.

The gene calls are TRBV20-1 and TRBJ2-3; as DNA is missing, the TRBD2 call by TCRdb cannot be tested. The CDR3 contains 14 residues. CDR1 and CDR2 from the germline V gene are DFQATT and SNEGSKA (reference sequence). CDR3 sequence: CSAPTSGGPDTQYF.

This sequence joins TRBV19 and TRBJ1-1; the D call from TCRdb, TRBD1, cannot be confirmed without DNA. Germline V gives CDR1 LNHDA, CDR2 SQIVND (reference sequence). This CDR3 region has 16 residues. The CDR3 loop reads CASSHRTAERGTEAFF. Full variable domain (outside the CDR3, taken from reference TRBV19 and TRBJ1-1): DGGITQSPKYLFRKEGQNVTLSCEQNLNHDAMYWYRQDPGQGLRLIYYSQIVNDFQKGDIAEGYSVSREKKESFPLTVTSAQKNPTAFYLCASSHRTAERGTEAFFGQGTRLTVV.

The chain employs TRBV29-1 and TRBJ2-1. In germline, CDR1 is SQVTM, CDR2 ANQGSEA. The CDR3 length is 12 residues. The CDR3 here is CSVEVDVYEQFF.

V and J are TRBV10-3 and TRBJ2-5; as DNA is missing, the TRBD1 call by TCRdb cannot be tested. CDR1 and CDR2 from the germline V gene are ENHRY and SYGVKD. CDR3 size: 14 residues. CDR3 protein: CAISRGSYKETQYF.

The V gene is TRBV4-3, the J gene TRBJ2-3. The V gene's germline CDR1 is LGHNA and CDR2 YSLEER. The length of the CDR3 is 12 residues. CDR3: CASLSHTDTQYF.

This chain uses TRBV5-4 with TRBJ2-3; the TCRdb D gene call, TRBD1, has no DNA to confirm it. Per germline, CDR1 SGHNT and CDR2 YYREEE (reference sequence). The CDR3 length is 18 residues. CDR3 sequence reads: CASNPPGGSGASTDTQYF.

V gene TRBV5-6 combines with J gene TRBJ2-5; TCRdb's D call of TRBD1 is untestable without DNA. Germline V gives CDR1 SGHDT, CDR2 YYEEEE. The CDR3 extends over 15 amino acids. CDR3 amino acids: CASSLARQGGKTQYF.

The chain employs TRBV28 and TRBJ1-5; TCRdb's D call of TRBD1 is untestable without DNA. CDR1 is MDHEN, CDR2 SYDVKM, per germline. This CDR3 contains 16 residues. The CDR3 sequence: CASSSSPGVSNQPQHF.